The 14 T cell receptor beta chains reported below all come from one sample, sequenced in a study of untreated major depressive disorder. Findings and limits, study-wide: Compared with controls, depressed patients showed more TRBV05-01 (Vbeta 5.1) usage in CD4+ T cells.

Antigen specificity for these receptors is unknown. Sequencing used immunoSEQ multiplex PCR; TCRdb keeps in-frame clones, though not all of them. The table records around 13,000 clones, approximately 90% of them present only once. What was sequenced was CD4+ T cells from PBMCs. The receptors stem from a woman between 25 and 40 years old with major depressive disorder.

V is TRBV5-1 and J is TRBJ2-5; D may correspond to TRBD1 or TRBD2 (5 bases each). V lost 4 bases to trimming and J lost 0 bases, with 10 bases between them. The germline V gene has CDR1 SGHRS and CDR2 YFSETQ. This CDR3 is built from 14 residues. For the CDR3, the DNA is TGCGCCAGCAGCCTCTCGGGACACCAAGAGACCCAGTACTTC. As protein: CASSLSGHQETQYF.

This chain joins TRBV19 and TRBJ1-2; possible D gene TRBD1, 6 bases. Trimming removed 7 bases from V and 4 bases from J, with 19 bases in between. The CDR3 is 15 residues long. Germline V gene data show CDR1 as LNHDA and CDR2 as SQIVND (reference sequence). The CDR3 region is CASKKGGPNIYGYTF. The CDR3 DNA reads TGTGCCAGTAAAAAGGGGGGACCGAACATCTATGGCTACACCTTC.

The rearrangement uses TRBV5-5 and TRBJ1-4; TRBD1 matches 8 bases. Germline V gives CDR1 SGHKS, CDR2 YYEKEE (reference sequence). This CDR3 comprises 17 residues. V lost 3 bases, J lost 5 bases, and 12 bases stayed unmatched. CDR3 in DNA: TGTGCCAGCAGCTCACCCGAGGATGACAGGGGCAATGAAAAACTGTTTTTT. This translates into CASSSPEDDRGNEKLFF.

The chain is built from TRBV5-6 and TRBJ2-7; D is perhaps TRBD1 or TRBD2 (6 bases each). Trimming took off 0 bases at V and 0 bases at J, with 10 bases between the two ends. Germline V lookup: CDR1 SGHDT, CDR2 YYEEEE. The CDR3 runs to 15 residues. The CDR3, as DNA: TGTGCCAGCAGCTTGGTAGGGGGGACCTCCTACGAGCAGTACTTC. Translating it yields CASSLVGGTSYEQYF.

This chain links TRBV29-1 with TRBJ1-1, with TRBD1 as a possible D gene (6 bases). Looked up from germline, CDR1 is SQVTM and CDR2 is ANQGSEA. The V end was cut by 7 bases, the J end by 5 bases, with 11 bases between. The CDR3 totals 11 residues. Here the CDR3 reads CSDSQGTEAFF. The CDR3 DNA is TGCAGCGACTCACAGGGTACTGAAGCTTTCTTT. Drawing the rest from reference TRBV29-1 and TRBJ1-1, the complete variable domain is SAVISQKPSRDICQRGTSLTIQCQVDSQVTMMFWYRQQPGQSLTLIATANQGSEATYESGFVIDKFPISRPNLTFSTLTVSNMSPEDSSIYLCSDSQGTEAFFGQGTRLTVV.

The V gene is TRBV5-5, the J gene TRBJ1-5, with 8 positions matching TRBD1. CDR3 size: 15 residues. The germline V gene encodes CDR1 SGHKS and CDR2 YYEKEE (reference sequence). J was trimmed by 3 bases and V by 0 bases; bases with no gene match: 2. The CDR3 loop reads CASSLGDRTNQPQHF. The CDR3 coding sequence is TGTGCCAGCAGCTTGGGGGACAGGACCAATCAGCCCCAGCATTTT.

V gene TRBV25-1 combines with J gene TRBJ2-5; the D gene is possibly TRBD1 (6 bases). The CDR3 length is 14 residues. CDR1 is MGHDK and CDR2 is SYGVNS in the germline V gene. V lost 5 bases to trimming and J lost 1 base, with 11 bases between them. The CDR3 is CASSLGTLQETQYF. DNA of the CDR3: TGTGCCAGCAGTCTCGGGACACTCCAAGAGACCCAGTACTTC.

This chain uses TRBV7-2 with TRBJ2-3; no reliable D call. The V gene's germline CDR1 is SGHTA and CDR2 FQGNSA. Trimming left V 4 bases short and J 0 bases short, with 8 bases between. CDR3 length equals 14 residues. The CDR3 nucleotides are TGTGCCAGCAGCTCCGACGGGAGCACAGATACGCAGTATTTT. It translates to CASSSDGSTDTQYF. The full variable domain, completed using reference TRBV7-2 and TRBJ2-3, is GAGVSQSPSNKVTEKGKDVELRCDPISGHTALYWYRQSLGQGLEFLIYFQGNSAPDKSGLPSDRFSAERTGGSVSTLTIQRTQQEDSAVYLCASSSDGSTDTQYFGPGTRLTVL.

This clone occurred once. The chain uses TRBV14 and TRBJ2-7; D ambiguous. Trimming took off 2 bases at V and 5 bases at J, with 4 bases between the two ends. CDR1 and CDR2 (germline): SGHDN, FVKESK. The CDR3 is made up of 11 amino acids. The chain's CDR3 is CASSQRDEQYF. DNA of the CDR3: TGTGCCAGCAGCCAACGCGACGAGCAGTACTTC.

The V and J genes are TRBV18 and TRBJ2-7; D might be TRBD1 (5 bases). Germline CDR1 and CDR2: KGHSH and LQKENI. V was clipped by 2 bases and J by 9 bases, with 17 bases between them. The CDR3 totals 14 residues. The CDR3 sequence is CASSPVSGRHGQYF. The CDR3 nucleotides read TGTGCCAGCTCACCAGTCTCAGGGCGTCATGGGCAGTACTTC.

This chain connects TRBV10-3 to TRBJ2-7; D is unclear. CDR3 length: 13 amino acids. Deletions cut 6 bases from V and 10 bases from J, with 19 bases between. Germline CDR1 is ENHRY and CDR2 is SYGVKD. DNA of the CDR3: TGTGCCATCAGCGCTGACATGGGATTTTACCAGTACTTC. It is translated as CAISADMGFYQYF.

This chain links TRBV7-9 with TRBJ1-1, with a possible D match to TRBD1 (5 bases). The ends were cut back, 3 bases at V and 1 base at J, with 9 bases in the middle. The CDR3 loop spans 14 amino acids. Germline assignment: CDR1 SEHNR and CDR2 FQNEAQ (reference sequence). The chain's CDR3 is CASSFTGQNTEAFF. CDR3 DNA: TGTGCCAGCAGCTTTACTGGACAGAACACTGAAGCTTTCTTT. Full variable domain (outside the CDR3, taken from reference TRBV7-9 and TRBJ1-1): DTGVSQNPRHKITKRGQNVTFRCDPISEHNRLYWYRQTLGQGPEFLTYFQNEAQLEKSRLLSDRFSAERPKGSFSTLEIQRTEQGDSAMYLCASSFTGQNTEAFFGQGTRLTVV.

The chain employs TRBV6-5 and TRBJ2-1; 8 nucleotides align to TRBD2. The CDR3 contains 11 residues. CDR1 and CDR2 from the germline V gene are MNHEY and SVGAGI. The J segment lost 8 bases and the V segment lost 9 bases, leaving 3 bases of the junction unmatched. For the CDR3, the DNA is TGTGCCAGTTCAGCGGGAGATGAGCAGTTCTTC. Translated: CASSAGDEQFF.

The rearrangement links TRBV7-3 to TRBJ1-1; D is perhaps TRBD1 (5 bases). The V end was cut by 3 bases, the J end by 5 bases, with 10 bases between. The V gene's germline CDR1 is SGHTA and CDR2 FQGTGA. This CDR3 is 13 amino acids long. The CDR3 region has the DNA TGTGCCAGCAGCTTGGGGCCGACGACTGAAGCTTTCTTT. Translating it yields CASSLGPTTEAFF.